This T cell receptor (beta chain) was captured in a study of T cells in Graves' hyperthyroidism and ophthalmopathy. Study details: Peripheral blood draws took place at initial diagnosis, ahead of any treatment.

The source material, RNA transcripts, was used to amplify TCR beta CDR3 regions. The HTBI primer set served for first-round RT-PCR of the TCR CDR3. From the multiplex PCR reads, TCRdb called clonotypes with MiXCR, one entry per CDR3 protein. The data hold fewer than 500,000 distinct CDR3 sequences, with around an eighth observed a single time. Germline V lookup: CDR1 MDHEN, CDR2 SYDVKM. The V end was cut by 7 bases, the J end by 0 bases, with 13 bases between. CDR3 length: 15 residues. This clonotype came up many times. Exclusion criteria comprised uncontrolled infection, other autoimmune disease, pregnancy or lactation. Fresh 10 ml peripheral blood yielded PBMCs.

The sequence was collected from a man under 40 with Graves' hyperthyroidism that later progressed to Graves' ophthalmopathy. The chain joins TRBV28 to TRBJ1-5; D uncertain. The sample consisted of blood. In DNA form, the CDR3 reads TGTGCCAGCATCAAACCGGGTCATAGCAATCAGCCCCAGCATTTT. Translating gives CASIKPGHSNQPQHF.